The 19 T cell receptor beta chains below come from one sample, sequenced in a study of T cell clonality in common variable immunodeficiency. The table came from immunoSEQ multiplex PCR; TCRdb's copy has only in-frame clones and leaves some out. The sample spans about 15,000 clones; the ten largest clones claim roughly 4.5%. No antigens are known for them. Study outcomes and limitations: In common variable immunodeficiency, TCR beta chains reportedly carried fewer deletions and N-nucleotide insertions.

The sequencing input was peripheral blood mononuclear cells. The receptor set was obtained from a human donor with common variable immunodeficiency.

In terms of frequency, this clone is medium-sized. The read terminates 3 residues ahead of where the CDR3 ends, so the germline J gene completes it. V and J are TRBV7-9 and TRBJ1-6, with TRBD1 identical over 9 bases. Germline CDR1 SEHNR, CDR2 FQNEAQ (reference sequence). The CDR3 consists of 15 residues. J lost 8 bases, V lost 3 bases, and 5 bases had no gene match. The CDR3 region is CASSFSTGGDSPLHF. CDR3 DNA, as far as it was read: TGTGCCAGCAGCTTCAGTACAGGGGGCGATTCACCC. Variable domain in full (rest from reference TRBV7-9 and TRBJ1-6): DTGVSQNPRHKITKRGQNVTFRCDPISEHNRLYWYRQTLGQGPEFLTYFQNEAQLEKSRLLSDRFSAERPKGSFSTLEIQRTEQGDSAMYLCASSFSTGGDSPLHFGNGTRLTVT.

About this clone itself: The read ends 3 residues early relative to the CDR3; the germline J gene fills the gap. The chain joins TRBV5-1 to TRBJ2-1; D is ambiguous. The CDR3 runs 12 residues. V shed 2 bases and J shed 9 bases, with 9 bases lying between them. Looked up from germline, CDR1 is SGHRS and CDR2 is YFSETQ. This CDR3 reads CASSLRYTEQFF. The DNA read from the CDR3 is TGCGCCAGCAGCTTACGGTATACTGAG.

Details on this clone: The CDR3 goes on 3 residues after the read ends, and that part is filled in from the germline J gene. At the DNA level, this CDR3 is encoded by other sequences in the same sample as well. The chain joins TRBV18 to TRBJ2-2; tentative D call: TRBD2 (5 bases). The CDR3 loop spans 16 amino acids. Deletions cut 0 bases from V and 4 bases from J, with 12 bases between. Germline V gene lookup returns CDR1 KGHSH and CDR2 LQKENI. The sequenced CDR3 bases are TGTGCCAGCTCACCACCCGGGGTAAGAGGCACCGGGGAG. Translating gives CASSPPGVRGTGE. The whole CDR3 reads CASSPPGVRGTGELFF.

Comments on this clone: The read gets to within 3 residues of the CDR3 end, and the germline J gene fills in the rest. The chain combines TRBV28 with TRBJ2-7; TRBD1 is a possible D gene (6 bases). Trimming pared 6 bases from V and 2 bases from J, leaving 11 bases between. This CDR3 has 13 amino acids. Per the germline V gene, CDR1 is MDHEN and CDR2 is SYDVKM. The DNA read from the CDR3 is TGTGCCAGCAGGACAGGATTCCCCTACGAG. Amino acids: CASRTGFPYE. The CDR3 reads in full as CASRTGFPYEQYF.

Concerning this clone: The CDR3 extends 3 residues past the end of the read, so its final part is completed from the germline J gene. The chain links TRBV7-9 to TRBJ1-3, with 7 bases fitting TRBD1. The germline gives CDR1 SEHNR, CDR2 FQNEAQ (reference sequence). This CDR3 has 15 amino acids. The J segment lost 6 bases and the V segment lost 5 bases, leaving 10 bases of the junction unmatched. The CDR3 sequence is CASSDLYRGENTIYF. The part of the CDR3 DNA that was read is TGTGCCAGCAGCGATCTTTACAGGGGCGAAAACACC.

Its frequency marks this clone as medium-sized. Partial CDR3 DNA: TGCAGCGTTGTATCCGGGGGATTGACAGATACG. Translated, it gives CSVVSGGLTDT. The entire CDR3 is CSVVSGGLTDTQYF. J is TRBJ2-3 and V is TRBV29-1; weak D call: TRBD2 (6 bases). Sequencing ends 3 residues short of the CDR3 end; the germline J gene provides the rest. V lost 4 bases and J lost 3, with 14 bases in between. The germline V gene encodes CDR1 SQVTM and CDR2 ANQGSEA. The CDR3 runs to 14 residues.

As for this clone: The read ends 3 residues shy of where the CDR3 ends; the end is completed using the germline J gene. The V gene is TRBV20-1, the J gene TRBJ2-1; 7 bases agree with TRBD2. The germline CDR1 and CDR2 sequences are DFQATT and SNEGSKA (reference sequence). The CDR3 is made up of 16 amino acids. J lost 0 bases, V lost 0 bases, and 5 bases had no gene match. CDR3 loop: CSARDHGGSSYNEQFF. The CDR3 bases that were read are TGCAGTGCTAGAGATCACGGCGGGAGCTCCTACAATGAG.

The sequenced part of the CDR3 DNA is TGCAGTGCTAGAGGCTACGACCAGGGGGGTTGGAATGAAAAA. Protein sequence: CSARGYDQGGWNEK. The entire CDR3 protein reads CSARGYDQGGWNEKLFF. J is TRBJ1-4 and V is TRBV20-1, with 7 bases that match TRBD1. The read ends 3 residues shy of where the CDR3 ends; the end is completed using the germline J gene. The CDR3 runs 17 residues. With 1 base clipped from V and 5 bases from J, the junction kept 13 bases outside the gene matches. Germline V gives CDR1 DFQATT, CDR2 SNEGSKA (reference sequence).

To note about this clone: From the germline J gene comes the end of the CDR3, since the read stops 3 residues before it. The chain couples TRBV19 to TRBJ2-5, with TRBD2 identical over 12 bases. After removal of 0 bases from V and 5 bases from J, the junction contained 4 bases not matched to a gene. The CDR3 totals 16 residues. Germline V lookup: CDR1 LNHDA, CDR2 SQIVND (reference sequence). CDR3 region: CASSIELAGGPETQYF. The CDR3 bases that were read are TGTGCCAGTAGTATAGAACTAGCGGGGGGACCGGAGACC.

In the case of this clone: From the germline J gene comes the end of the CDR3, since the read stops 3 residues before it. The chain employs TRBV7-6 and TRBJ2-5, with unresolved D. The CDR3 has 12 amino acids. The germline V gene encodes CDR1 SGHVS and CDR2 FNYEAQ. Between the trimmed V and J ends, which lost 1 base and 4 bases, there was a span of 4 bases. CDR3 in amino acids: CASSLGAETQYF. The sequenced part of the CDR3 DNA is TGTGCCAGCAGCTTAGGCGCAGAGACC.

Notes on this clone: The read ends 3 residues before the CDR3 terminus; that terminus is restored from the germline J gene. The V call is TRBV30, the J call TRBJ1-4, with TRBD1 matching 10 bases. V was pared by 2 bases and J by 5 bases, with 5 bases of the junction left unmatched. This CDR3 contains 15 residues. Germline-derived CDR1 and CDR2 are GTSNPN and SVGIG (reference sequence). The sequenced part of the CDR3 DNA is TGTGCCTGGAGTATGGGACAGGGGATAAATGAAAAA. It is translated as CAWSMGQGINEK. The full CDR3 reads CAWSMGQGINEKLFF.

As concerns this clone: The CDR3 is cut off 3 residues early in the read; its end comes from the germline J gene. This chain uses TRBV19 with TRBJ2-1, with 7 nucleotides matching TRBD2. The germline gives CDR1 LNHDA, CDR2 SQIVND (reference sequence). V shed 3 bases and J 7 bases; nucleotides not matched to a gene: 6. The CDR3 runs 14 residues. This CDR3 is CASSIWGGDNEQFF. The DNA read from the CDR3 is TGTGCCAGTAGTATTTGGGGGGGTGATAATGAG.

About this clone: The read comes to an end 3 residues before the CDR3 does, leaving the germline J gene to fill in the end. The chain uses TRBV6-2 or TRBV6-3 and TRBJ2-1; the match to TRBD2 covers 7 bases. With V trimmed by 0 bases and J by 0 bases, 5 bases remained unmatched. The CDR3 length is 17 residues. Germline CDR1 reads MNHEY; CDR2 reads SVGEGT. The CDR3 protein is CASSYSASGLSYNEQFF. Incomplete CDR3 DNA: TGTGCCAGCAGTTACTCGGCTAGCGGCCTCTCCTACAATGAG.

Concerning this clone: The read is 3 residues too short to cover the CDR3 end, so that end is filled in from the germline J gene. The rearrangement uses TRBV20-1 and TRBJ2-7; 11 nucleotides align to TRBD2. Trimming took 3 bases from V and 3 from J; bases not matched to a gene: 22. This CDR3 has 20 residues. Germline lookup yields CDR1 DFQATT and CDR2 SNEGSKA (reference sequence). The CDR3 DNA, read in part, is TGCAGTGCTAGGGTCCGGGACCCACCATCGGGGACTAGCGGATTCTACGAG. Translation: CSARVRDPPSGTSGFYE. The whole CDR3 is CSARVRDPPSGTSGFYEQYF.

This clone is deemed medium-sized by its frequency. The DNA ends 3 residues before the CDR3 does, and the rest of the CDR3 is filled in from the germline J gene. This chain connects TRBV6-4 to TRBJ2-6; tentative D call: TRBD1 (5 bases). Germline loops: CDR1 MRHNA, CDR2 SNTAGT. The CDR3 runs 14 residues. Trimming left V 5 bases short and J 3 bases short, with 8 bases between. The CDR3 bases that were read are TGTGCCAGCAGTCCCCAGGGTGGGGCCAACGTC. Encoded protein: CASSPQGGANV. The full CDR3 sequence reads CASSPQGGANVLTF.

Regarding this clone: The observed sequence ends 3 residues before the CDR3 terminus, with the missing tail filled in from the germline J gene. V is TRBV29-1 and J is TRBJ2-7; TRBD1 or TRBD2 may be the D gene (6 bases each). CDR1 is SQVTM and CDR2 is ANQGSEA in the germline V gene. The V gene lost 7 bases and the J gene lost 4 bases, with 11 bases spanning the gap. The CDR3 has 11 amino acids. CDR3 DNA (partial): TGCAGCGCCGGAGGGGGTTACGAG. It codes for CSAGGGYE. The complete CDR3 reads CSAGGGYEQYF.

Notes on this clone: With the read ending 3 residues before the CDR3 end, the germline J gene is used to fill in that end. This chain connects TRBV19 to TRBJ1-1, with 9 bases fitting TRBD1. The germline CDR1 and CDR2 sequences are LNHDA and SQIVND (reference sequence). V lost 5 bases and J lost 6; bases outside the gene matches: 13. The CDR3 totals 16 residues. The CDR3 here is CASSDPGQGSLAEAFF. CDR3 bases read: TGTGCCAGTAGTGATCCGGGACAGGGAAGTTTGGCTGAA.

The sequenced part of the CDR3 DNA is TGTGCCAGCTCACCAGGGGGCTCCTATGGC. It yields the protein CASSPGGSYG. From start to end, the CDR3 is CASSPGGSYGYTF. The V and J genes are TRBV18 and TRBJ1-2, with a weak D call TRBD1 (6 bases). The read ends 3 residues early relative to the CDR3; the germline J gene fills the gap. The CDR3 contains 13 residues. V was trimmed by 2 bases and J by 4 bases, leaving 8 bases between them. The germline gives CDR1 KGHSH, CDR2 LQKENI.

As regards this clone: The DNA ends 3 residues before the CDR3 does, and the rest of the CDR3 is filled in from the germline J gene. The V call is TRBV4-2, the J call TRBJ2-5; 7 bases match TRBD1. V lost 1 base, J lost 0 bases, and 5 bases stayed unmatched. Germline V gene data show CDR1 as LGHNA and CDR2 as YNFKEQ. CDR3 length equals 16 residues. The CDR3 protein is CASSQVSGQYQETQYF. Incomplete CDR3 DNA: TGTGCCAGCAGCCAAGTTTCGGGACAGTACCAAGAGACC.